This T cell receptor (beta chain) emerged from a study of technical replicates of blood from four donors. A single count supports this clone. Clones were read by immunoSEQ multiplex PCR, and TCRdb kept only the in-frame ones, dropping some. Of approximately 65,000 clones in the sample, around nine tenths were seen once. The sequencing input was PBMCs. This TCR was recovered from a human donor in good health. Some clones in this sample may be carry-over from other donors' samples.

The CDR3 DNA follows: TGTGCCAGCAGCCCGAGCTCGGGACTAGCGGGAGGGTTAGGAGGAGATACGCAGTATTTT. Amino acids: CASSPSSGLAGGLGGDTQYF. The V and J genes are TRBV9 and TRBJ2-3, with 16 bases fitting TRBD2. In germline, CDR1 is SGDLS, CDR2 YYNGEE. After removal of 4 bases from V and 5 bases from J, the junction contained 16 bases not matched to a gene. The CDR3 runs to 20 residues.